This is a list of T cell receptor beta chains from one sample in a study of blood T cell repertoires in COVID-19. Measured with immunoSEQ multiplex PCR; TCRdb has only the in-frame clones, and not every one. The sample shows 250,000 to 300,000 clones, roughly 83% of them seen only once. Sequenced input: peripheral blood. The receptors shown here come from a man aged 60 to 75 who had recovered from COVID-19. Both conserved end residues are part of each CDR3. D genes are given only for firm matches. Rows give clone size only sometimes, using once, few, many, or a class for an expanded clone.

V: TRBV7-2
J: TRBJ1-2
D: NA
size: NA
DNA: TGTGCCAGCAGCCCTGACAGCCGATCCTATGGCTACACCTTC
CDR3: CASSPDSRSYGYTF

V: TRBV29-1
J: TRBJ1-1
D: TRBD1
size: NA
DNA: TGCAGCGTAAGACAGGGTAAGGCTGAAGCTTTCTTT
CDR3: CSVRQGKAEAFF

V: TRBV27
J: TRBJ1-1
D: TRBD1
size: NA
DNA: TGTGCCAGCAGTGAGAGGACAGGGGACACTGAAGCTTTCTTT
CDR3: CASSERTGDTEAFF

V: TRBV6-6
J: TRBJ2-7
D: TRBD1
size: NA
DNA: TGTGCCAGCAGTTACTCGGGACAGGGATACGAGCAGTACTTC
CDR3: CASSYSGQGYEQYF

V: TRBV11-2
J: TRBJ2-2
D: TRBD2
size: NA
DNA: TGTGCCAGCAGCTCCGTAGCGGGAGGGGTCGGGGAGCTGTTTTTT
CDR3: CASSSVAGGVGELFF

V: TRBV11-2
J: TRBJ1-1
D: TRBD1
size: NA
DNA: TGTGCCAGCAGCCTTAACCCCGGGACAGGGTCCACTGAAGCTTTCTTT
CDR3: CASSLNPGTGSTEAFF

V: TRBV10-2
J: TRBJ2-7
D: TRBD1
size: once
DNA: TGCGCCAGCACTGACAGGGGGTCCTACGAGCAGTACTTC
CDR3: CASTDRGSYEQYF

V: TRBV19
J: TRBJ2-2
D: TRBD2
size: NA
DNA: TGTGCCAGTACCGGACTAGCGGTGAACACCGGGGAGCTGTTTTTT
CDR3: CASTGLAVNTGELFF

V: TRBV10-2
J: TRBJ1-4
D: NA
size: NA
DNA: TGCGCCAGCAGGGGGGACACCGTCTCCCAACTGTTTTTT
CDR3: CASRGDTVSQLFF

V: TRBV6-5
J: TRBJ1-1
D: NA
size: NA
DNA: TGTGCCAGCAGTTACAAGCGGGGCACTGAAGCTTTCTTT
CDR3: CASSYKRGTEAFF

V: TRBV11-2
J: TRBJ1-2
D: TRBD1
size: once
DNA: TGTGCCAGCAGCCCTGGACAGGGGGCGCGTGGCTACACCTTC
CDR3: CASSPGQGARGYTF

V: TRBV3-1/TRBV3-2
J: TRBJ1-2
D: TRBD1
size: NA
DNA: TGTGCCAGCAGCCCCCAATCCGGGACAGGGAACGGCTACACCTTC
CDR3: CASSPQSGTGNGYTF

V: TRBV7-3
J: TRBJ2-3
D: TRBD2
size: NA
DNA: TGTGCCAGCAGCAGAAGCGGGGGGGCCGTAGATACGCAGTATTTT
CDR3: CASSRSGGAVDTQYF

V: TRBV10-3
J: TRBJ1-3
D: NA
size: NA
DNA: TGTGCCATCAGTGACCCCGGGAGAGGGTATGGAAACACCATATATTTT
CDR3: CAISDPGRGYGNTIYF

V: TRBV11-2
J: TRBJ2-7
D: NA
size: NA
DNA: TGTGCCAGCAGCTTAGCGCTGGGGGCGAATACCTACGAGCAGTACTTC
CDR3: CASSLALGANTYEQYF

V: TRBV7-2
J: TRBJ2-3
D: TRBD2
size: NA
DNA: TGTGCCAGCAGCCCAAGGACTAGCGGGGGCACAGATACGCAGTATTTT
CDR3: CASSPRTSGGTDTQYF

V: TRBV27
J: TRBJ1-2
D: TRBD1
size: NA
DNA: TGTGCCAGCAGTGGGGGGACAGGGGGGTCCTATGGCTACACCTTC
CDR3: CASSGGTGGSYGYTF

V: TRBV19
J: TRBJ2-1
D: TRBD2
size: few
DNA: TGTGCCAGTAGCCTTAGCGGGAGCCCCTACAATGAGCAGTTCTTC
CDR3: CASSLSGSPYNEQFF

V: TRBV28
J: TRBJ1-6
D: TRBD1
size: NA
DNA: TGTGCCAGCAGTGGACTGGGACAGGGCGAGGTGGGGGATTCACCCCTCCACTTT
CDR3: CASSGLGQGEVGDSPLHF

V: TRBV15
J: TRBJ1-5
D: NA
size: NA
DNA: TGTGCCACCAGCAGAGACTATCAGCCCCAGCATTTT
CDR3: CATSRDYQPQHF

V: TRBV20-1
J: TRBJ1-5
D: NA
size: NA
DNA: TGCAGTGCTAGTCGGGGCAGCGGTTTGGAGGGTCAGCCCCAGCATTTT
CDR3: CSASRGSGLEGQPQHF

V: TRBV29-1
J: TRBJ2-1
D: TRBD2
size: NA
DNA: TGCAGCGTTTCTCCGGCTAGCGGACTTTACAATGAGCAGTTCTTC
CDR3: CSVSPASGLYNEQFF

V: TRBV4-2
J: TRBJ1-6
D: TRBD1
size: NA
DNA: TGTGCCAGCAGCCGGGATCCGACAGGGACTAATTCACCCCTCCACTTT
CDR3: CASSRDPTGTNSPLHF

V: TRBV18
J: TRBJ2-5
D: NA
size: NA
DNA: TGTGCCAGCCTACCGCCCAGATACCGCGGCGAAGAGACCCAGTACTTC
CDR3: CASLPPRYRGEETQYF

V: TRBV5-6
J: TRBJ2-3
D: NA
size: NA
DNA: TGTGCCAGCAGCTTGGGTGTCGGCACAGATACGCAGTATTTT
CDR3: CASSLGVGTDTQYF